The clone carrying this T cell receptor beta chain came up many times. Its antigen is not identified. The cDNA was generated by 5'RACE with 10-nucleotide random UMIs. TCRdb re-called the 5' RACE reads through MiXCR, storing one row per CDR3 protein. The data hold some 29,000 distinct CDR3 sequences, with just over 6.5% observed a single time. This record belongs to a study of neurological immune-mediated disorders. 2 million unsorted PBMCs were stored in RNAlater at -80 °C before RNA extraction. Study-wide points: Among expanded clones, no CDR3 amino acid sequences were shared across subjects, a pattern suggesting private repertoires in all groups.

Germline CDR1 and CDR2: DFQATT and SNEGSKA (reference sequence). This CDR3 is 16 amino acids long. The TCR was taken from a woman aged 50 to 65 in good health. Specimen: PBMCs. The V call is TRBV20-1, the J call TRBJ2-2; TRBD2 agrees at 11 bases. This chain's CDR3 is CGVELAGGWDTGELFF. The CDR3 DNA reads as TGCGGCGTGGAGCTAGCGGGAGGTTGGGACACCGGGGAGCTGTTTTTT.